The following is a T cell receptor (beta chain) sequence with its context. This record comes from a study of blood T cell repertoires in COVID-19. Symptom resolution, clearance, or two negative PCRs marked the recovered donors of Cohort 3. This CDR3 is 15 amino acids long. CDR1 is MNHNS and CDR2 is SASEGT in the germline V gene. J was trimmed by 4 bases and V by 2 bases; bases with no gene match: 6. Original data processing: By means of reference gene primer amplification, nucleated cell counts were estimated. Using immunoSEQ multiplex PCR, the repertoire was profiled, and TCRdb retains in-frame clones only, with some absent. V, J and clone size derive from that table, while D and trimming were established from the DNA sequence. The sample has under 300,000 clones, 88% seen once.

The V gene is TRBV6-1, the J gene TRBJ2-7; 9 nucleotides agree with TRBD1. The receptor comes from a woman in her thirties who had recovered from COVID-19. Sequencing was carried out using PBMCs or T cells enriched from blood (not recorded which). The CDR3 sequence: CASSEWKGTGYEQYF. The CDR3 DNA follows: TGTGCCAGCAGTGAATGGAAAGGGACAGGGTACGAGCAGTACTTC.